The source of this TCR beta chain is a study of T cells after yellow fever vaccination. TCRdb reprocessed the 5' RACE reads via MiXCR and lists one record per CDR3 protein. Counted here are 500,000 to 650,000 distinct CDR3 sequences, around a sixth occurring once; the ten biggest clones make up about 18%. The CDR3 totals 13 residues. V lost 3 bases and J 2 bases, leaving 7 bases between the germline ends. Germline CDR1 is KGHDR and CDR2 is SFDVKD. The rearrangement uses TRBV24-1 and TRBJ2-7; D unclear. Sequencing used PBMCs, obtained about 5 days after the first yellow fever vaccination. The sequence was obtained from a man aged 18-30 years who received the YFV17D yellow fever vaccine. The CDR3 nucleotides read TGTGCCACCAGTGATCCCCCGGCCTACGAGCAGTACGTC. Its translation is CATSDPPAYEQYV.